This T cell receptor beta chain appears in the sequencing data of a study of memory CD4+ T cells and cytomegalovirus serostatus. Study information: Donors were healthy Belgian adults, several CMV seropositive and around 24 seronegative. Study outcomes and limitations: Of 150 to 200 reported CMV TCRbeta sequences, under 70 were found in memory CD4+ repertoires.

Produced via immunoSEQ multiplex PCR; TCRdb's table is partial and in-frame only. The profile shows 35,000 to 50,000 clones, over 70% of them singletons. The sort gate was single viable CD3+CD4+CD8-CD45RO+ cells for memory CD4+ T cells. The CDR3 is 14 amino acids. Germline CDR1 is MNHEY and CDR2 is SMNVEV (reference sequence). The germline V and J ends were trimmed by 2 bases and 4 bases, with 10 bases remaining between them. With respect to this clone: Its antigen is still unknown.

Input material: memory CD4+ T cells from blood. The source of this sequence is an adult in good health and CMV-seronegative. V is TRBV27 and J is TRBJ2-3; D unresolved. Written as DNA, the CDR3 is TGTGCCAGCAGTTTAGCTAGAGGTGCAGATACGCAGTATTTT. Its translation: CASSLARGADTQYF.